The 5 T cell receptor beta chains listed next were all sequenced from one sample in a study of blood T cell repertoires in COVID-19. This table comes from immunoSEQ multiplex PCR, and its TCRdb copy is limited to in-frame clones, with some not included. The top ten clones hold around 4% of a sample with about 260,000 clones, 80% to 90% of them seen once. The sequencing sample was made of peripheral blood. These receptors came from a man aged 60 to 69 with acute or convalescent COVID-19.

This clone was observed a few times. V gene TRBV12-3 or TRBV12-4 combines with J gene TRBJ1-3; no reliable D call. The length of the CDR3 is 13 residues. Trimming pared 6 bases from V and 4 bases from J, leaving 10 bases between. The CDR3 protein is CASRQTRGNTIYF. DNA of the CDR3: TGTGCCAGCAGACAGACAAGAGGAAACACCATATATTTT.

The CDR3 region is CATSRDPSGRGNEQFF. The CDR3 DNA reads TGTGCCACCAGCAGAGATCCTAGCGGGAGGGGGAATGAGCAGTTCTTC. This chain uses TRBV15 with TRBJ2-1, with TRBD2 identical over 12 bases. Germline loops: CDR1 LNHNV, CDR2 YYDKDF (reference sequence). The CDR3 covers 16 residues. V dropped 0 bases and J dropped 7; count of bases not matched to a gene: 4.

The CDR3 is CASSIQGGETQYF. The CDR3 DNA reads TGTGCCAGTAGTATACAGGGCGGAGAGACCCAGTACTTC. The chain recombines TRBV19 with TRBJ2-5; TRBD1 might be the D (5 bases). Germline V gene data show CDR1 as LNHDA and CDR2 as SQIVND (reference sequence). V was pared by 2 bases and J by 4 bases, with 8 bases between. CDR3 length: 13 amino acids.

The V and J genes are TRBV7-9 and TRBJ2-1, with 9 bases lining up with TRBD1. V lost 8 bases, J lost 6 bases, and 14 bases stayed unmatched. CDR3 size: 16 residues. Germline V gene lookup returns CDR1 SEHNR and CDR2 FQNEAQ (reference sequence). The CDR3 region is CASAERTGVDVNEQFF. For the CDR3, the DNA is TGTGCCAGCGCTGAAAGGACAGGGGTGGACGTCAATGAGCAGTTCTTC.

The chain carries TRBV3-1 (or the pseudogene TRBV3-2) and TRBJ2-3; 8 positions match TRBD1. The CDR3 contains 17 residues. The germline V gene has CDR1 LGHDT and CDR2 YNNKEL (reference sequence). J was trimmed by 2 bases and V by 8 bases; bases with no gene match: 15. In DNA, the CDR3 is TGTGCCAGCTGTCCGGGACAGGTAAGAATTTACACAGATACGCAGTATTTT. Translating it yields CASCPGQVRIYTDTQYF.